The 3 T cell receptor beta chains below all came from one sample that was sequenced in a study of cytotoxic CD8 clonotypes in ibrutinib-treated CLL. Profiled with immunoSEQ multiplex PCR; TCRdb holds only in-frame clones, not every one. The sample includes roughly 70,000 clones, just over 90% of them seen just once. The sample in question was PBMCs, obtained after 12 months of ibrutinib treatment. These receptors were collected from a human donor with chronic lymphocytic leukemia.

Here the CDR3 reads CASSHNPTSTDTQYF. For the CDR3, the DNA is TGTGCCAGCAGCCACAACCCGACTAGCACAGATACGCAGTATTTT. The V and J genes are TRBV11-2 and TRBJ2-3; D uncertain. Germline CDR1 reads SGHAT; CDR2 reads FQNNGV. Between the trimmed V and J ends, which lost 5 bases and 0 bases, there was a span of 12 bases. The CDR3 sequence is 15 residues long.

This sequence joins TRBV6-6 and TRBJ1-5; weak D call: TRBD1 (5 bases). The V gene lost 6 bases and the J gene lost 0 bases, with 12 bases spanning the gap. CDR1 MNHNY and CDR2 SVGAGI come from the germline V gene (reference sequence). This CDR3 is built from 15 residues. The CDR3 DNA is TGTGCCAGCAGGTACGGAGGGGATAGCAATCAGCCCCAGCATTTT. It translates to CASRYGGDSNQPQHF.

The chain recombines TRBV7-9 with TRBJ1-4, with unresolved D. The length of the CDR3 is 16 residues. Trimming removed 7 bases from V and 4 bases from J, with 19 bases in between. Germline loops: CDR1 SEHNR, CDR2 FQNEAQ (reference sequence). This chain's CDR3 is CASNKAGAGLNEKLFF. CDR3 in DNA: TGTGCCAGCAACAAAGCGGGCGCCGGTCTTAATGAAAAACTGTTTTTT.